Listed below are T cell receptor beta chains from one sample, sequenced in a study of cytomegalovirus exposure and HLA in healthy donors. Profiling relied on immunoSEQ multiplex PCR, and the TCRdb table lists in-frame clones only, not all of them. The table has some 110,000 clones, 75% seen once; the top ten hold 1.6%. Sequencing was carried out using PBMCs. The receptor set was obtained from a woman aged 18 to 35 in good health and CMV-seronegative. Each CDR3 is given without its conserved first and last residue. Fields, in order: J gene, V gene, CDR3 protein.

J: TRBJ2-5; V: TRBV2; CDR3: ASSGGVSGTSPYQETQY
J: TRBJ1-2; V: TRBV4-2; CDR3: ASSQVVDLPTGVNYGYT
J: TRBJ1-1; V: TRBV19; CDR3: ASSRDRDTEAF
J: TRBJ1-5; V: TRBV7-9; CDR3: ASSLAYSNQPQH
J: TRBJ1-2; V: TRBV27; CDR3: ASSLSAGGNYGYT
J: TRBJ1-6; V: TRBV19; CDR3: ASSIQGANSPLH
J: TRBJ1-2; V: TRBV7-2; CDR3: ASSWGQLNYGYT
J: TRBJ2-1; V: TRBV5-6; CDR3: ASSFSFLSGGAYNEQF
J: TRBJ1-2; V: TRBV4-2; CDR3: ASSQGQNYGYT
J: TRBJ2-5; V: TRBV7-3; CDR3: ASSIWGGRGETQY
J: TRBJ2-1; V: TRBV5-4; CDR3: ASSGVQDEQF
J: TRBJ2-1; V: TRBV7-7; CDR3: ASSLTGQGEQF
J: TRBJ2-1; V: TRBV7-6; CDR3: ASSLEAPGSYNEQF
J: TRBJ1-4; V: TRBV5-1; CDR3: ASRIGQGIEKLF
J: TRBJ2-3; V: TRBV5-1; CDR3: ASSLAPTGGSTDTQY
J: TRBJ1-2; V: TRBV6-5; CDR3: ASSSGQGIYGYT